The 26 T cell receptor beta chains below come from one sample, sequenced in a study of T cells after yellow fever vaccination. TCRdb re-called the 5' RACE reads with MiXCR, one entry per CDR3 protein. The sample includes roughly 190,000 distinct CDR3 sequences, 11% of them seen just once. Sequencing was performed on CD8+ T cells sorted from PBMCs, taken 15 days after the yellow fever booster vaccination. The receptor set was obtained from a man aged 18 to 35 who received the YFV17D yellow fever vaccine.

This chain uses TRBV29-1 with TRBJ2-1; 11 bases are a match to TRBD2. CDR1 and CDR2 (germline): SQVTM, ANQGSEA. The CDR3 length is 14 residues. V dropped 5 bases and J dropped 9; count of bases not matched to a gene: 9. CDR3 bases: TGCAGCGTTAACTTAGCGGGGGGGCCATTTGAGCAGTTCTTC. This translates into CSVNLAGGPFEQFF.

The chain uses TRBV9 and TRBJ1-5, with 7 bases aligning to TRBD1. Germline V gene lookup returns CDR1 SGDLS and CDR2 YYNGEE. The CDR3 has 18 residues. With V trimmed by 0 bases and J by 0 bases, 9 bases remained unmatched. CDR3 protein: CASSVAGTDQNSNQPQHF. The CDR3 bases are TGTGCCAGCAGCGTAGCTGGGACAGATCAAAATAGCAATCAGCCCCAGCATTTT.

The V and J genes are TRBV7-2 and TRBJ2-7; 11 bases line up with TRBD2. The J segment lost 5 bases and the V segment lost 2 bases, leaving 5 bases of the junction unmatched. Germline CDR1 SGHTA, CDR2 FQGNSA. This CDR3 spans 15 amino acids. The CDR3 sequence is CASSLLAGGFDEQYV. DNA of the CDR3: TGTGCCAGCAGCTTATTAGCGGGGGGGTTCGACGAGCAGTACGTC.

This clonotype has ten or more counts. The genes are TRBV5-6 and TRBJ2-7; D might be TRBD1 or TRBD2, each matching 6 bases. CDR1 SGHDT and CDR2 YYEEEE come from the germline V gene. This CDR3 spans 14 amino acids. Trimming took 4 bases from V and 1 from J, leaving 12 bases between them. The CDR3: CASSPLGGSYEQYF. In DNA, the CDR3 is TGTGCCAGCAGCCCTCTAGGGGGGTCCTACGAGCAGTACTTC.

The chain is built from TRBV5-4 and TRBJ1-1; tentatively, D is TRBD1 (6 bases). The V and J ends lost 4 bases and 5 bases respectively, with 12 bases between them. The germline gives CDR1 SGHNT, CDR2 YYREEE (reference sequence). The CDR3 is 13 residues long. The CDR3 coding sequence is TGTGCCAGCAGCGAGAGGGGGTTGACTGAAGCTTTCTTT. Translation: CASSERGLTEAFF.

This clonotype was counted a few times. V gene TRBV6-5 combines with J gene TRBJ2-1; perhaps TRBD2 as D (6 bases). CDR1 and CDR2 from the germline V gene are MNHEY and SVGAGI. The CDR3 is 15 amino acids. Trimming took 6 bases from V and 7 from J, leaving 19 bases between them. CDR3 nucleotide sequence: TGTGCCAGCAGCCAGCGAACGGCGGGGCGGAATGAGCAGTTCTTC. Residues: CASSQRTAGRNEQFF.

The V gene is TRBV6-1, the J gene TRBJ2-7; a weak D match, TRBD1 (5 bases). V was pared by 5 bases and J by 5 bases, with 13 bases between. From germline, CDR1 is MNHNS and CDR2 SASEGT. The CDR3 length is 13 residues. CDR3 amino acids: CASSPRGFHEQYV. For the CDR3, the DNA is TGTGCCAGCAGTCCAAGGGGTTTCCACGAGCAGTACGTC.

The gene calls are TRBV7-2 and TRBJ2-6; D is perhaps TRBD2 (6 bases). V lost 5 bases to trimming and J lost 0 bases, with 20 bases between them. Germline V lookup: CDR1 SGHTA, CDR2 FQGNSA. CDR3 length: 19 amino acids. The CDR3 reads CASSLRLGVSYSGANVLTF. The CDR3 nucleotides are TGTGCCAGCAGCCTGCGACTAGGGGTTTCCTACTCTGGGGCCAACGTCCTGACTTTC. Variable domain in full (rest from reference TRBV7-2 and TRBJ2-6): GAGVSQSPSNKVTEKGKDVELRCDPISGHTALYWYRQSLGQGLEFLIYFQGNSAPDKSGLPSDRFSAERTGGSVSTLTIQRTQQEDSAVYLCASSLRLGVSYSGANVLTFGAGSRLTVL.

The V call is TRBV7-9, the J call TRBJ1-1; D is possibly TRBD1 (5 bases). The germline CDR1 and CDR2 sequences are SEHNR and FQNEAQ (reference sequence). The CDR3 has 16 amino acids. The V gene lost 5 bases and the J gene lost 4 bases, with 20 bases spanning the gap. CDR3 in DNA: TGTGCCAGCAGCGTCACGTTGGGGCCCCCCGGCACTGAAGCTTTCTTT. This gives the protein CASSVTLGPPGTEAFF. Full variable domain (remainder filled in from reference TRBV7-9 and TRBJ1-1): DTGVSQNPRHKITKRGQNVTFRCDPISEHNRLYWYRQTLGQGPEFLTYFQNEAQLEKSRLLSDRFSAERPKGSFSTLEIQRTEQGDSAMYLCASSVTLGPPGTEAFFGQGTRLTVV.

This clonotype was counted a few times. This sequence joins TRBV28 and TRBJ1-5; D possibly corresponds to TRBD1 (5 bases). V lost 6 bases, J lost 5 bases, and 14 bases lay in between. Looked up from germline, CDR1 is MDHEN and CDR2 is SYDVKM. The CDR3 runs 14 residues. CDR3 DNA: TGTGCCAGCAGCCGCTACCGGGGCGATCAGCCCCAGCATTTT. Its protein is CASSRYRGDQPQHF.

V and J are TRBV12-5 and TRBJ1-1; 10 bases match TRBD1. This CDR3 region has 17 residues. Germline trimming cut 3 bases from V and 4 bases from J; bases unmatched to any gene: 11. The V gene's germline CDR1 is LGHNT and CDR2 FRNRAP. The CDR3 spells CASGFNTDRGPTTEAFF. In nucleotides, the CDR3 is TGTGCTAGTGGTTTCAACACTGACAGGGGGCCTACCACTGAAGCTTTCTTT. Supplemented by reference TRBV12-5 and TRBJ1-1, the full variable domain reads DARVTQTPRHKVTEMGQEVTMRCQPILGHNTVFWYRQTMMQGLELLAYFRNRAPLDDSGMPKDRFSAEMPDATLATLKIQPSEPRDSAVYFCASGFNTDRGPTTEAFFGQGTRLTVV.

This clonotype appeared a few times. The V and J genes are TRBV7-9 and TRBJ1-1, with 8 bases identical to TRBD1. Per germline, CDR1 SEHNR and CDR2 FQNEAQ (reference sequence). The V and J ends lost 5 bases and 8 bases, in that order; junction bases with no gene match: 10. This CDR3 has 14 amino acids. Here the CDR3 reads CASSRGPGGMEAFF. The CDR3 nucleotides are TGTGCCAGCAGCAGGGGACCAGGGGGCATGGAAGCTTTCTTT.

This clonotype was counted a few times. The rearrangement uses TRBV10-3 and TRBJ2-1; 8 nucleotides align to TRBD1. CDR1 and CDR2 (germline): ENHRY, SYGVKD. Trimming at V came to 3 bases and at J to 10 bases, leaving 17 bases not matched to a gene. The CDR3 is 17 residues long. The CDR3 DNA reads as TGTGCCATCAGTGAAGAGAGGTACAGGGGGATTTCAGGGGAGCAGTTCTTC. Its translation: CAISEERYRGISGEQFF.

The rearrangement uses TRBV27 and TRBJ2-1; 10 bases match TRBD2. Germline CDR1 MNHEY, CDR2 SMNVEV (reference sequence). The CDR3 spans 14 residues. V shed 5 bases, J shed 3 bases, and the junction held 1 base outside the gene matches. Here the CDR3 DNA reads TGTGCCAGCAGTGAGCGGGGGGGCTACAATGAGCAGTTCTTC. Its translation is CASSERGGYNEQFF.

The sample holds a few counts of this clonotype. The gene calls are TRBV6-5 and TRBJ1-4; D is possibly TRBD1 (5 bases). The CDR3 length is 15 residues. V was clipped by 2 bases and J by 7 bases, with 14 bases between them. The germline gives CDR1 MNHEY, CDR2 SVGAGI. The CDR3 sequence is CASSYKGRAGEKLFF. In DNA, the CDR3 is TGTGCCAGCAGTTACAAGGGCAGGGCCGGTGAAAAACTGTTTTTT.

This clonotype was counted a few times. The chain carries TRBV7-2 and TRBJ1-4, with 7 bases matching TRBD1. Unmatched junction bases numbered 12, after V lost 6 bases and J lost 8 bases. The CDR3 sequence is 15 residues long. The germline gives CDR1 SGHTA, CDR2 FQGNSA. The CDR3 nucleotides are TGTGCCAGCAGTCCACTACAGGGGAAAGACGAAAAACTGTTTTTT. Translation: CASSPLQGKDEKLFF. Combining the CDR3 with reference TRBV7-2 and TRBJ1-4 gives the whole variable domain GAGVSQSPSNKVTEKGKDVELRCDPISGHTALYWYRQSLGQGLEFLIYFQGNSAPDKSGLPSDRFSAERTGGSVSTLTIQRTQQEDSAVYLCASSPLQGKDEKLFFGSGTQLSVL.

The J gene is TRBJ1-1, the V gene TRBV2; D is uncertain. This CDR3 contains 14 residues. V was trimmed by 7 bases and J by 3 bases, leaving 15 bases between them. Germline V gene sequence: CDR1 SNHLY, CDR2 FYNNEI. In DNA form, the CDR3 reads TGTGCCAGCACGAATTTAGCTACGGACACTGAAGCTTTCTTT. Protein product: CASTNLATDTEAFF.

The table lists this clonotype with a few counts. This chain joins TRBV6-5 and TRBJ1-1; 7 nucleotides agree with TRBD1. Germline CDR1 is MNHEY and CDR2 is SVGAGI. This CDR3 region has 13 residues. After removal of 6 bases from V and 1 base from J, the junction contained 2 bases not matched to a gene. Written as DNA, the CDR3 is TGTGCCAGCAGCAGACAGGGGAACACTGAAGCTTTCTTT. Protein sequence: CASSRQGNTEAFF.

This clonotype was picked up a small number of times. The J gene is TRBJ2-1, the V gene TRBV7-8; TRBD2 matches at 14 bases. CDR1 is SGHVS and CDR2 is FQNEAQ in the germline V gene. There are 18 residues in the CDR3. V was pared by 4 bases and J by 2 bases, with 7 bases of the junction left unmatched. The CDR3 sequence is CASSSHRTSGGPYNEQFF. The CDR3 DNA follows: TGTGCCAGCAGCTCCCACCGGACTAGCGGGGGGCCCTACAATGAGCAGTTCTTC.

This clonotype was seen repeatedly, ten times or more. This rearrangement joins TRBV7-2 to TRBJ2-3; the match to TRBD2 covers 13 bases. The CDR3 has 15 residues. J was trimmed by 3 bases and V by 6 bases; bases with no gene match: 3. Germline V CDR1 and CDR2: SGHTA, FQGNSA. The CDR3 sequence is CASRGLAGNTDTQYF. The DNA of the CDR3 is TGTGCCAGCAGGGGACTAGCGGGGAATACAGATACGCAGTATTTT.

This clonotype was counted a few times. The V call is TRBV7-3, the J call TRBJ2-3; maybe TRBD2 (5 bases). V lost 5 bases to trimming and J lost 6 bases, with 12 bases between them. Germline V lookup: CDR1 SGHTA, CDR2 FQGTGA. This CDR3 is 13 amino acids long. CDR3 protein: CASSPGRGDTQYF. The CDR3 DNA reads as TGTGCCAGCAGCCCCGGTCGCGGGGATACGCAGTATTTT. The variable domain in full, with the rest retrieved from reference TRBV7-3 and TRBJ2-3, is GAGVSQTPSNKVTEKGKYVELRCDPISGHTALYWYRQSLGQGPEFLIYFQGTGAADDSGLPNDRFFAVRPEGSVSTLKIQRTERGDSAVYLCASSPGRGDTQYFGPGTRLTVL.

This rearrangement joins TRBV6-6 to TRBJ1-5, with a possible D match to TRBD1 (5 bases). Trimming removed 8 bases at V and 4 bases at J, with 12 bases between. Looked up from germline, CDR1 is MNHNY and CDR2 is SVGAGI (reference sequence). The CDR3 consists of 13 residues. As DNA, the CDR3 is TGTGCCAGCGGGACGGGGGAAAATCAGCCCCAGCATTTT. Its protein product is CASGTGENQPQHF.

This clonotype was recorded a few times. The chain combines TRBV12-3 or TRBV12-4 with TRBJ1-4, with D possibly being TRBD1 (6 bases). V was pared by 8 bases and J by 7 bases, with 8 bases between. The CDR3 length is 11 residues. CDR3 coding DNA: TGTGCCAGCTTGGGGGCTGAAAAACTGTTTTTT. Protein sequence: CASLGAEKLFF.

The J gene is TRBJ2-4, the V gene TRBV11-3, with 8 bases identical to TRBD1. CDR1 and CDR2 from the germline V gene are SGHNT and YENEEA. Trimming took 5 bases from V and 7 from J; bases not matched to a gene: 7. The CDR3 runs 14 residues. The CDR3 region is CASSPRQGSNIQYF. The DNA of the CDR3 is TGTGCCAGCAGCCCGAGACAGGGGTCTAACATTCAGTACTTC.

This clonotype was detected a few times. The chain has TRBV4-1 and TRBJ1-1; D perhaps matches TRBD1 (5 bases). Between the trimmed V and J ends, which lost 4 bases and 8 bases, there was a span of 14 bases. CDR3 length: 13 residues. Germline V gene sequence: CDR1 MGHRA, CDR2 YSYEKL. The CDR3 here is CASSPTGAGEAFF. In DNA, the CDR3 is TGCGCCAGCAGCCCTACCGGGGCAGGAGAAGCTTTCTTT.

This clonotype came up many times. This sequence joins TRBV7-9 and TRBJ2-1; the D is unclear. V was trimmed by 3 bases and J by 7 bases, leaving 7 bases between them. The CDR3 runs 12 residues. The germline CDR1 and CDR2 sequences are SEHNR and FQNEAQ (reference sequence). CDR3 sequence reads: CASSFVGNEQFF. DNA of the CDR3: TGTGCCAGCAGCTTCGTTGGGAATGAGCAGTTCTTC.